A single T cell receptor (beta chain) is shown here with its context. Its specificity is not known. The CDR3 spans 13 residues. Germline CDR1 and CDR2: SNHLY and FYNNEI. With 8 bases clipped from V and 10 bases from J, the junction kept 10 bases outside the gene matches. This sample was included in a study of blood T cells in healthy people across ages. The second PCR ran about 7 to 12 cycles with a sample-barcoded 5' primer and J-beta primers. All samples gave at least 2.5 million CDR3-containing paired-end reads. One entry per CDR3 protein, called by TCRdb with MiXCR from the 5' RACE reads. The sample yields around 1,000,000 distinct CDR3 sequences, about two fifths seen once. Study findings and constraints: Both naive CD4+ cell counts and diversity were greater in long-lived donors than in aged donors. Strongly correlated with naive T cell percentage was TCR beta diversity.

The J gene is TRBJ1-4, the V gene TRBV2, with 7 bases matching TRBD1. Sequencing used blood. The sequence was collected from a man aged 18 to 29 in good health. The CDR3 loop reads CASGGGSSLKLFF. The CDR3 region has the DNA TGTGCCAGCGGAGGGGGCTCATCACTAAAACTGTTTTTT.